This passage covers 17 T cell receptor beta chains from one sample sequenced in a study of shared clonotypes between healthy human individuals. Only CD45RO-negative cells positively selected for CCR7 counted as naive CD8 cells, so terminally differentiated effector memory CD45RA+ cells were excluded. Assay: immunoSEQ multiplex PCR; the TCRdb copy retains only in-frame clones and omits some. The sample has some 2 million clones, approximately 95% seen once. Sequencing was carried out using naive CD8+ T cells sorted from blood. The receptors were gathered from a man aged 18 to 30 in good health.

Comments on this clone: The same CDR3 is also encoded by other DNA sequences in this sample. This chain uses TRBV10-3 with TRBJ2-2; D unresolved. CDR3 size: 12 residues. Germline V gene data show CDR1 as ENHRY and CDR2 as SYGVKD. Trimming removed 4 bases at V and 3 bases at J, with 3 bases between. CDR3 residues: CAISADTGELFF. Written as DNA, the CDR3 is TGTGCCATCAGTGCAGACACCGGGGAGCTGTTTTTT.

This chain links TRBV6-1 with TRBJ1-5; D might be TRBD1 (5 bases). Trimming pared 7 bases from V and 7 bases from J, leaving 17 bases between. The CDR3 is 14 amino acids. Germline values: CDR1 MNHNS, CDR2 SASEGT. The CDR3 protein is CASTIIQGGQPQHF. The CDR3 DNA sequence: TGTGCCAGCACCATAATCCAGGGTGGCCAGCCCCAGCATTTT.

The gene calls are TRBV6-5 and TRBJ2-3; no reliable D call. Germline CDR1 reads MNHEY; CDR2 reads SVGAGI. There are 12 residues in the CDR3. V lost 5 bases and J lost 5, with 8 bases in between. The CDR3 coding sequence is TGTGCCAGCAGTACCCCGGGAGATACGCAGTATTTT. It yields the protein CASSTPGDTQYF.

In DNA form, the CDR3 reads TGTGCCAGCAGCTCGATTCTTGTAACGGGCCAAGAGACCCAGTACTTC. Encoded protein: CASSSILVTGQETQYF. The chain links TRBV7-6 to TRBJ2-5; D is unresolved. The CDR3 contains 16 residues. The V end lost 4 bases, the J end lost 1 base, and 16 bases lay between the germline ends. CDR1 is SGHVS, CDR2 FNYEAQ, per germline. Full variable domain (rest looked up from reference TRBV7-6 and TRBJ2-5): GAGVSQSPRYKVTKRGQDVALRCDPISGHVSLYWYRQALGQGPEFLTYFNYEAQQDKSGLPNDRFSAERPEGSISTLTIQRTEQRDSAMYRCASSSILVTGQETQYFGPGTRLLVL.

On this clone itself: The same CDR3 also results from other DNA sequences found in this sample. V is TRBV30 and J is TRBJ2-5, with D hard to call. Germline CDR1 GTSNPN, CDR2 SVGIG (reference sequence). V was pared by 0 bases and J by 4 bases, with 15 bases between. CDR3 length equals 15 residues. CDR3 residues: CAWSVSDSPLETQYF. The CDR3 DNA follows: TGTGCCTGGAGTGTATCCGACTCGCCTTTAGAGACCCAGTACTTC. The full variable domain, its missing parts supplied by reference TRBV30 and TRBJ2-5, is SQTIHQWPATLVQPVGSPLSLECTVEGTSNPNLYWYRQAAGRGLQLLFYSVGIGQISSEVPQNLSASRPQDRQFILSSKKLLLSDSGFYLCAWSVSDSPLETQYFGPGTRLLVL.

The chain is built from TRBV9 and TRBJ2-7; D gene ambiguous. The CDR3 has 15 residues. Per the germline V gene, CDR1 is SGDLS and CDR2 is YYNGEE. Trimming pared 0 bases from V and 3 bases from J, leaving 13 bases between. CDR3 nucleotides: TGTGCCAGCAGCGTAGGGGGTATCCAAGACTACGAGCAGTACTTC. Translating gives CASSVGGIQDYEQYF.

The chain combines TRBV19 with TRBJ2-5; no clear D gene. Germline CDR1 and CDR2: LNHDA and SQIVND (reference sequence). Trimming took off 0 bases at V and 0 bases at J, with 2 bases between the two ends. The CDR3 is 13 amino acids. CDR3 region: CASSIDHQETQYF. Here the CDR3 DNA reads TGTGCCAGTAGTATAGACCACCAAGAGACCCAGTACTTC. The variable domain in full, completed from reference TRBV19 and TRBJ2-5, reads DGGITQSPKYLFRKEGQNVTLSCEQNLNHDAMYWYRQDPGQGLRLIYYSQIVNDFQKGDIAEGYSVSREKKESFPLTVTSAQKNPTAFYLCASSIDHQETQYFGPGTRLLVL.

CDR3 loop: CASSQRAGANVLTF. The CDR3 DNA is TGTGCCAGTTCCCAAAGGGCTGGGGCCAACGTCCTGACTTTC. The chain joins TRBV2 to TRBJ2-6; D unclear. The germline V gene has CDR1 SNHLY and CDR2 FYNNEI. Trimming stripped 9 bases from V and 2 bases from J, with 11 bases between. This CDR3 spans 14 amino acids.

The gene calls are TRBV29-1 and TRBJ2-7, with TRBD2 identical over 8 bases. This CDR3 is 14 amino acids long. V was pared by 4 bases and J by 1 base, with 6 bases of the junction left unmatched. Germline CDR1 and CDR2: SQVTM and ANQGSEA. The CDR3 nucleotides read TGCAGCGTTGGCGCCGCGGGAGGATCCTACGAGCAGTACTTC. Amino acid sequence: CSVGAAGGSYEQYF.

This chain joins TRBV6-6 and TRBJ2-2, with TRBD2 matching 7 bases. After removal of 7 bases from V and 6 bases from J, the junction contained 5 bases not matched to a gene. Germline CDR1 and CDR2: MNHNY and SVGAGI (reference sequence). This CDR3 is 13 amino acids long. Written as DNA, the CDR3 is TGTGCCAGCAATCACGGACTAGCCGGGGAGCTGTTTTTT. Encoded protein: CASNHGLAGELFF.

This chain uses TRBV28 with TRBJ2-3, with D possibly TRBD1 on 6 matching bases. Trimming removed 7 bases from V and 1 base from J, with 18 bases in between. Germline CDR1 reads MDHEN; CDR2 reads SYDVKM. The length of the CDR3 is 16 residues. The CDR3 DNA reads TGTGCCAGCATGCCACTCGTATGGGGGCGCACAGATACGCAGTATTTT. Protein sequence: CASMPLVWGRTDTQYF.

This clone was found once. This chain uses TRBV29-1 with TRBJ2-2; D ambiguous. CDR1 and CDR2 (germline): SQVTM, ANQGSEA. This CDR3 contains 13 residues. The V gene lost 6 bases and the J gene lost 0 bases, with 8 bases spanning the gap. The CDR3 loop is CSVGEANTGELFF. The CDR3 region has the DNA TGCAGCGTCGGAGAGGCGAACACCGGGGAGCTGTTTTTT.

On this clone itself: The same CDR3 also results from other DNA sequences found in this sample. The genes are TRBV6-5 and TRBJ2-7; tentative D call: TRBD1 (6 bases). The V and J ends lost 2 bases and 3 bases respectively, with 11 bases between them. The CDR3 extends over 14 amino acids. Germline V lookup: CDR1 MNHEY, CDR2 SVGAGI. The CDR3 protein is CASSYAQGFYEQYF. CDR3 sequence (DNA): TGTGCCAGCAGTTACGCTCAGGGGTTCTACGAGCAGTACTTC.

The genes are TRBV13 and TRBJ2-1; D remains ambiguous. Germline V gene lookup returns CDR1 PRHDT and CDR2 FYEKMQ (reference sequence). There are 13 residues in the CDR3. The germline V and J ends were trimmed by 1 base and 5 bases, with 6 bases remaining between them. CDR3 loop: CASSLELNNEQFF. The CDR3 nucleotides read TGTGCCAGCAGCTTAGAACTAAACAATGAGCAGTTCTTC. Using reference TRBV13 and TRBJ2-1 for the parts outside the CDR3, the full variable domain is AAGVIQSPRHLIKEKRETATLKCYPIPRHDTVYWYQQGPGQDPQFLISFYEKMQSDKGSIPDRFSAQQFSDYHSELNMSSLELGDSALYFCASSLELNNEQFFGPGTRLTVL.

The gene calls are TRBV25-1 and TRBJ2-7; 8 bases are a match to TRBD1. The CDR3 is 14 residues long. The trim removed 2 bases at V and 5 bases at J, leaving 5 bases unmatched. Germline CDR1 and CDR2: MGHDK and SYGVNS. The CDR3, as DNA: TGTGCCAGCAGTGAAGGCCCAGGGGGCCACGAGCAGTACTTC. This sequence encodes CASSEGPGGHEQYF.

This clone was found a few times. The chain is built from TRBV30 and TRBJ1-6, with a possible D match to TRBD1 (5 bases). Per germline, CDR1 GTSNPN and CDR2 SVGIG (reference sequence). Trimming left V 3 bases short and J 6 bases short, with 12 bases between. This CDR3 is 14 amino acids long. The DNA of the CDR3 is TGTGCCTGGAGCGAAGGGGCTGTTAATTCACCCCTCCACTTT. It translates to CAWSEGAVNSPLHF.

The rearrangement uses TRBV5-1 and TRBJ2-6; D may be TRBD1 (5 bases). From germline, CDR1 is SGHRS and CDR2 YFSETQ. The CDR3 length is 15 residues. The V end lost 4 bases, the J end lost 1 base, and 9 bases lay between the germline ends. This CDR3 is CASSHDSSGANVLTF. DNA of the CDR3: TGCGCCAGCAGCCATGACAGTTCTGGGGCCAACGTCCTGACTTTC.